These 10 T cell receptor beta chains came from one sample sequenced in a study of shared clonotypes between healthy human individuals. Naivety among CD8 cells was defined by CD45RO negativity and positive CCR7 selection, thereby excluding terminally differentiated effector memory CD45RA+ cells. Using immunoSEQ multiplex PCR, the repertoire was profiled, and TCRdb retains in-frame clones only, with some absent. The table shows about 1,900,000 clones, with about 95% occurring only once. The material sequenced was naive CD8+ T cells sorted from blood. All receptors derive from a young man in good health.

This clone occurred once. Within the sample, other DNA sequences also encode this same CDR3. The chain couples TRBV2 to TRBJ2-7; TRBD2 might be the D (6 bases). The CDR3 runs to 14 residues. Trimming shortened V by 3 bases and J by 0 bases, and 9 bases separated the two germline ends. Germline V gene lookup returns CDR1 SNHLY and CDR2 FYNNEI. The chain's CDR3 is CASSEGGVSYEQYF. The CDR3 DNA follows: TGTGCCAGCAGTGAGGGCGGGGTCTCCTACGAGCAGTACTTC.

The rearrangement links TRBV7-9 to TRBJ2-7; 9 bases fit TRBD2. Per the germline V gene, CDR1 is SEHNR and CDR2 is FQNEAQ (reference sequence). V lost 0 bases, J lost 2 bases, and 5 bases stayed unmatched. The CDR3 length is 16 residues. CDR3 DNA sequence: TGTGCCAGCAGCTTAGCGGGACTAGCTACGCCCTACGAGCAGTACTTC. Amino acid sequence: CASSLAGLATPYEQYF.

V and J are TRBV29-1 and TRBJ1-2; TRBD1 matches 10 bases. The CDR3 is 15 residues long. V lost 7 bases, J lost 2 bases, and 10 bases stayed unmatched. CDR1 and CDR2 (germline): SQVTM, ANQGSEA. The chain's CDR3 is CSAQEPGQGNYGYTF. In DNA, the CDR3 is TGCAGCGCCCAAGAACCGGGACAGGGGAACTATGGCTACACCTTC. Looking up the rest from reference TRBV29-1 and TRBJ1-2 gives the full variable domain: SAVISQKPSRDICQRGTSLTIQCQVDSQVTMMFWYRQQPGQSLTLIATANQGSEATYESGFVIDKFPISRPNLTFSTLTVSNMSPEDSSIYLCSAQEPGQGNYGYTFGSGTRLTVV.

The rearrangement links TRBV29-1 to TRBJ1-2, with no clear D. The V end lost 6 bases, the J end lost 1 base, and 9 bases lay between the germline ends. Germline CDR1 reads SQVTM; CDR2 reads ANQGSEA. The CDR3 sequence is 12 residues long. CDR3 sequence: CSVIDGNYGYTF. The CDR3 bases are TGCAGCGTCATCGACGGTAACTATGGCTACACCTTC.

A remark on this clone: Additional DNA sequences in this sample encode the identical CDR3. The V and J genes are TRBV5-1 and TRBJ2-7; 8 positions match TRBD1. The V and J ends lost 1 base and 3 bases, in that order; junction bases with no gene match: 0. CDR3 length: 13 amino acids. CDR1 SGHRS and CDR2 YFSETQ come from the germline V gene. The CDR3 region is CASSLTGGYEQYF. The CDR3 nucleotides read TGCGCCAGCAGCTTGACAGGGGGCTACGAGCAGTACTTC.

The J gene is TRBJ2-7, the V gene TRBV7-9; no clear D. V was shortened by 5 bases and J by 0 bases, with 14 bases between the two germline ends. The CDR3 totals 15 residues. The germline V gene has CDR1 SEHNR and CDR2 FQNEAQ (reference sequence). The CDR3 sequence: CASSPGPTSSYEQYF. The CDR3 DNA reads TGTGCCAGCAGCCCCGGACCCACCAGCTCCTACGAGCAGTACTTC.

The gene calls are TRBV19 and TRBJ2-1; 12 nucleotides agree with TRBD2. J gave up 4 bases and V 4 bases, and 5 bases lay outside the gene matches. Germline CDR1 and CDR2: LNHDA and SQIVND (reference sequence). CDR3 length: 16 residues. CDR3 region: CASSTLLAGGYNEQFF. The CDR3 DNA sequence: TGTGCCAGTAGTACCCTACTAGCGGGGGGATACAATGAGCAGTTCTTC. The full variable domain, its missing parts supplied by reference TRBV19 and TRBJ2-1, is DGGITQSPKYLFRKEGQNVTLSCEQNLNHDAMYWYRQDPGQGLRLIYYSQIVNDFQKGDIAEGYSVSREKKESFPLTVTSAQKNPTAFYLCASSTLLAGGYNEQFFGPGTRLTVL.

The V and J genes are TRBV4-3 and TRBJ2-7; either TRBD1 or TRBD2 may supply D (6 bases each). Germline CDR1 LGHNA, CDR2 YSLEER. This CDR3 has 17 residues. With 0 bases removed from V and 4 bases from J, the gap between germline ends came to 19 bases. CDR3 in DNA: TGCGCCAGCAGCCAAGAGGAGGGGGGCGCAGGGGTATACGAGCAGTACTTC. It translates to CASSQEEGGAGVYEQYF.

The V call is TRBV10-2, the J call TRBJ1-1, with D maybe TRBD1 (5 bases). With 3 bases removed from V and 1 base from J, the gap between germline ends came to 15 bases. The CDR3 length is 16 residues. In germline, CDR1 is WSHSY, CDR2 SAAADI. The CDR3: CASSDYLGQANTEAFF. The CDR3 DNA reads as TGCGCCAGCAGTGACTATCTAGGACAAGCGAACACTGAAGCTTTCTTT.

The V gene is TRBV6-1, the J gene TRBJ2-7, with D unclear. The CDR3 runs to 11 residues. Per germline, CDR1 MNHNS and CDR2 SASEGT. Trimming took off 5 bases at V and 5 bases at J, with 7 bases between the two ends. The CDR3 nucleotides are TGTGCCAGCAGTTACATTAACGAGCAGTACTTC. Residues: CASSYINEQYF.